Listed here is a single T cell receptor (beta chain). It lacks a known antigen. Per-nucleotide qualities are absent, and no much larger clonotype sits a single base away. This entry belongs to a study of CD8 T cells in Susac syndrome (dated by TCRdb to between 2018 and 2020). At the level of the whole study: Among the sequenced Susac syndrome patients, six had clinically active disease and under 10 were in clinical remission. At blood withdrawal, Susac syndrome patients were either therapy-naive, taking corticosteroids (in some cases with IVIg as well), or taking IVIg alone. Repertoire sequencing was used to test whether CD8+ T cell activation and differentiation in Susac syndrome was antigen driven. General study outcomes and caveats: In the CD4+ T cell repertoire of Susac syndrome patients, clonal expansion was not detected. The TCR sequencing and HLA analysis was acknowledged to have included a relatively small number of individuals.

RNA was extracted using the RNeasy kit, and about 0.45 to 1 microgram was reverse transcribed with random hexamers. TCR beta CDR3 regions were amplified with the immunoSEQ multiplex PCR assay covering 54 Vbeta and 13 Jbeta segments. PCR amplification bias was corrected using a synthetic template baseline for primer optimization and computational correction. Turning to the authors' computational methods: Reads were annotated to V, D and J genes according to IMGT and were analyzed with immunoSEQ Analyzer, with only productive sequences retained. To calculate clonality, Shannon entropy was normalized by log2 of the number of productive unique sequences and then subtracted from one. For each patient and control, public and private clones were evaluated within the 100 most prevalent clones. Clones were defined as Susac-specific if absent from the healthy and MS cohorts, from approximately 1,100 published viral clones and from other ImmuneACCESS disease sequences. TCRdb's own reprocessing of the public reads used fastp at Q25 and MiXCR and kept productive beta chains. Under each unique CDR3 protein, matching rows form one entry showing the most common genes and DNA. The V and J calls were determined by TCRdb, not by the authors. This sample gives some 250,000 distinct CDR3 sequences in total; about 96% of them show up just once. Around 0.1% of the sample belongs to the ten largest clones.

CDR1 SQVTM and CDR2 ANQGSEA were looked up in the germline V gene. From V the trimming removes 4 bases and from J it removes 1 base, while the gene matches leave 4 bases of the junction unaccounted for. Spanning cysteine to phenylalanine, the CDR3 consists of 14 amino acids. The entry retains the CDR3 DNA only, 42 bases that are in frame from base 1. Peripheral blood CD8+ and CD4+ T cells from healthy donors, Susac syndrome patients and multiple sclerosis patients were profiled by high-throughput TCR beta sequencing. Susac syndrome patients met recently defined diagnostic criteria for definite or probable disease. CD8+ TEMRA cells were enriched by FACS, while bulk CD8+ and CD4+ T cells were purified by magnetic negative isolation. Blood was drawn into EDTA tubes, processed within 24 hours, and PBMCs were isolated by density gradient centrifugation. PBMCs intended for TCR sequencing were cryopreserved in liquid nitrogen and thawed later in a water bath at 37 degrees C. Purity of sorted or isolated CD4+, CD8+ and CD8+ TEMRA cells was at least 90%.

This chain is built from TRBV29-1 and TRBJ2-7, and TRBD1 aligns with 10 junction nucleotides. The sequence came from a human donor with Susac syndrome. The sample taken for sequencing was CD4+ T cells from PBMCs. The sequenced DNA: TGCAGCGTTGGCGGACAGGGGGGTTCCTACGAGCAGTACTTC. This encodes CSVGGQGGSYEQYF.